These T cell receptor beta chains were read from a single sample in a study of neurological immune-mediated disorders. TCRdb passed the 5' RACE reads through MiXCR, listing each CDR3 protein once. This sample has about 45,000 distinct CDR3 sequences, with roughly 14% found just once. Sequencing was performed on PBMCs. All receptors derive from a man between 25 and 39 years old in good health. Each CDR3 is given with its conserved first and last residue. The order of the fields is V gene, clone size, D gene, J gene, CDR3 DNA, CDR3 protein. The D gene is left open where the match is weak. Clone size is given for some rows only: seen once, a few or many times, or a class if the clone is expanded.

TRBV20-1	many	-	TRBJ1-3	TGCAGTTTGACCCAAGACGGAAACACCATATATTTT	CSLTQDGNTIYF
TRBV5-1	many	TRBD2	TRBJ2-1	TGCGCCAGCAGCTTCAGCGGGAGCTCCTACAATGAGCAGTTCTTC	CASSFSGSSYNEQFF
TRBV28	-	-	TRBJ2-7	TGTACCAGCACCCTAACCCCCACAGGGGCGGGGGAGCAGTACTTC	CTSTLTPTGAGEQYF
TRBV29-1	-	-	TRBJ2-7	TGCAGCGCTATGCCTTCGCAGGGAGGTTGGAGATACGAGCAGTACTTC	CSAMPSQGGWRYEQYF
TRBV3-1	many	TRBD2	TRBJ2-1	TGTGCCAGCAGCCAAGAAGGGACTAGCAGAAAACAGTTCTTC	CASSQEGTSRKQFF
TRBV7-2	many	-	TRBJ1-5	TGTGCCAGCAGCAAGGGACGGAATAGCAATCAGCCCCAGCATTTT	CASSKGRNSNQPQHF
TRBV6-4	many	-	TRBJ2-2	TGTGCCAGCAGTGAAGCGGACACCGGGGAGCTGTTTTTT	CASSEADTGELFF
TRBV6-5	-	TRBD1	TRBJ2-5	TGTGCCAGCAGTGACAGGGCTGGGGAGACCCAGTACTTC	CASSDRAGETQYF
TRBV19	-	-	TRBJ2-1	TGTGCCAGTATCACTGTGGGGGGTTCAGGTGAGCAGTTCTTC	CASITVGGSGEQFF
TRBV12-3/TRBV12-4	many	-	TRBJ2-4	TGTGCCAGCAGCTCGAGCGGATGGGCCAAAAACATTCAGTACTTC	CASSSSGWAKNIQYF
TRBV5-1	many	TRBD1	TRBJ2-3	TGCGCCAGCAGCAGTACGGGACAGGGAATAGATACGCAGTATTTT	CASSSTGQGIDTQYF
TRBV29-1	-	TRBD1	TRBJ2-7	TGCAGCGTTGCACAGGGGGCGCGGTACGAGCAGTACTTC	CSVAQGARYEQYF
TRBV12-3/TRBV12-4	many	TRBD1	TRBJ2-7	TGTGCCAGCAGTTTAGTCGAGACAGGGCCCTACGAGCAGTACTTC	CASSLVETGPYEQYF
TRBV7-9	many	TRBD2	TRBJ2-3	TGTGCCAGCAGGGCTAGCGGGGGTAGCACAGATACGCAGTATTTT	CASRASGGSTDTQYF
TRBV20-1	many	-	TRBJ2-7	TGCAGTGCTAGAGATCAGGGATACGAGCAGTACTTC	CSARDQGYEQYF
TRBV20-1	many	-	TRBJ2-1	TGCAGTGCTAGAGATCCCAGGGGGGTGGTAAATGAGCAGTTCTTC	CSARDPRGVVNEQFF
TRBV29-1	many	-	TRBJ2-1	TGCAGCGTTGTTATTGCAACCAATGAGCAGTTCTTC	CSVVIATNEQFF
TRBV20-1	-	-	TRBJ2-7	TGCAGTGCTACCCCGGGACCCGACTACGAGCAGTACTTC	CSATPGPDYEQYF
TRBV20-1	many	TRBD2	TRBJ2-7	TGCAGTGCTAGAAGTGGTAGCGGGAGTGAAGACTACGAGCAGTACTTC	CSARSGSGSEDYEQYF
TRBV12-3/TRBV12-4	many	-	TRBJ2-1	TGTGCCAGCAGTTTAGACACCCACAATGAGCAGTTCTTC	CASSLDTHNEQFF
TRBV5-1	-	-	TRBJ1-4	TGCGCCAGCAGCTTCGGAGAGAATGAAAAACTGTTTTTT	CASSFGENEKLFF
TRBV7-9	many	-	TRBJ2-7	TGTGCCAGCAGCTTACTATCCAACTCCTACGAGCAGTACTTC	CASSLLSNSYEQYF
TRBV7-6	many	-	TRBJ2-2	TGTGCCAGCAGCTTAGTCTCAGGGTACGACGGGGAGCTGTTTTTT	CASSLVSGYDGELFF
TRBV20-1	many	-	TRBJ1-4	TGCAGTGCTATTGGCAGGTACGGCGAAAAACTGTTTTTT	CSAIGRYGEKLFF
TRBV20-1	many	-	TRBJ1-5	TGCAGTGCTCGATCGCTTACGGAGAATCAGCCCCAGCATTTT	CSARSLTENQPQHF
TRBV10-3	many	TRBD1	TRBJ2-3	TGTGCCATCAGCCTTGACAGGGGGCGCACAGATACGCAGTATTTT	CAISLDRGRTDTQYF
TRBV20-1	-	TRBD1	TRBJ2-2	TGCAGTGCTAGCGGTTCCGGGACAGGGTATTTGACGGGGGAGCTGTTTTTT	CSASGSGTGYLTGELFF
TRBV7-6	many	-	TRBJ1-4	TGTGCCAGCAGCCCCCGCGGGGGCCCAACTAATGAAAAACTGTTTTTT	CASSPRGGPTNEKLFF
TRBV29-1	-	-	TRBJ2-7	TGCAGCGTTGAAGGGGGGCGGGACAGCTCCTACGAGCAGTACTTC	CSVEGGRDSSYEQYF
TRBV29-1	many	TRBD2	TRBJ2-7	TGCAGCGTTGACTCCTCCGGGACTAGCCTAGGGGAGCAGTACTTC	CSVDSSGTSLGEQYF
TRBV9	many	-	TRBJ2-5	TGTGCCAGCAGCGTAGCTTTGTGGGAGACCCAGTACTTC	CASSVALWETQYF
TRBV5-1	-	-	TRBJ1-1	TGCGCCAGCAGCTGGGGGACCGTACAGGGTGAAGCTTTCTTT	CASSWGTVQGEAFF
TRBV5-1	many	-	TRBJ1-3	TGCGCCAGCAGCCTTTTCACCGGGATAACTGGAAACACCATATATTTT	CASSLFTGITGNTIYF
TRBV7-8	many	TRBD2	TRBJ2-5	TGTGCCAGCAGCTTAGGGGTGGCTAGCGGGAGTCTAGAGACCCAGTACTTC	CASSLGVASGSLETQYF
TRBV2	many	-	TRBJ2-7	TGTGCCACGAAACGGGAATCCTACGAGCAGTACTTC	CATKRESYEQYF
TRBV4-1	many	-	TRBJ2-3	TGCGCCAGCAGCCAAGGACAACTTAGCACAGATACGCAGTATTTT	CASSQGQLSTDTQYF
TRBV10-2	many	-	TRBJ2-3	TGCGCCAGCTCCCCCACCACAGATACGCAGTATTTT	CASSPTTDTQYF
TRBV29-1	many	TRBD1	TRBJ2-1	TGCAGCGTTGGCCCGGGACAGGGCTCCTACAATGAGCAGTTCTTC	CSVGPGQGSYNEQFF
TRBV11-2	many	-	TRBJ1-2	TGTGCCAGCAGCTTAGCCGGGTCTCAGGGCTACACCTTC	CASSLAGSQGYTF
TRBV27	many	-	TRBJ2-2	TGTGCCAGCAGTTTATTTGGGGGGCTGGGCGGGGAGCTGTTTTTT	CASSLFGGLGGELFF
TRBV5-6	many	-	TRBJ1-3	TGTGCCAGCAGCTTGGGTAGAAACACCATATATTTT	CASSLGRNTIYF
TRBV28	once	-	TRBJ2-7	TGTGCCAGCATCGTAGCGTCTCGGGTTCTCGGGCAGTACTTC	CASIVASRVLGQYF